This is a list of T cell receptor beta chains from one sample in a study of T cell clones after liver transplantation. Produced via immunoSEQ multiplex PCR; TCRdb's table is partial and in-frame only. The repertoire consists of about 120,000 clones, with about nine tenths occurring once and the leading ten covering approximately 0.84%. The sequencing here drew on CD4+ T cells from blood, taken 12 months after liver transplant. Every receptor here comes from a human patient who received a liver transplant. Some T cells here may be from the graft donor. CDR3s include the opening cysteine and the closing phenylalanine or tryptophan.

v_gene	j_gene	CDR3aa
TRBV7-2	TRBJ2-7	CASSLVQGGTYEQYF
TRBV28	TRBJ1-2	CASSSLGRGGYGYTF
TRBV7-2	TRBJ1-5	CASSSRQGGQPQHF
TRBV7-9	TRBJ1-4	CASSLWGMGNEKLFF
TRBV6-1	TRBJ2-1	CASSEWMSGVIF
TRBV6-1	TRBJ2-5	CASLGGGTGETQYF
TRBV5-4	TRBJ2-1	CASSGTGVLYNEQFF
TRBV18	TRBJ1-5	CASSSKGGQPQHF
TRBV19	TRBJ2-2	CATIAGDRTGELFF
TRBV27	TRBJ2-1	CASSLSNRPYNEQFF
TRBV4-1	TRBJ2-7	CASSQILRGIAYEQYF
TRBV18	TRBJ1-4	CASSPGTTNEKLFF
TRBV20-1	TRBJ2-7	CSAREVHEQYF
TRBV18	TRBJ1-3	CASSPPAGAGNTIYF
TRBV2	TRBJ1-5	CASGKDAVGVGHARYQHF
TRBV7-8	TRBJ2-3	CASSSGTDTQYF
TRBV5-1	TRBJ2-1	CASSLPGTVGEQFF
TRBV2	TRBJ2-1	CASSLTALIF
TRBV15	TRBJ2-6	CATSRVISPGANVLTF
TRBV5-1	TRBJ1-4	CASSLEGENEKLFF
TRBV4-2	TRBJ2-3	CASSLGQETDTQYF
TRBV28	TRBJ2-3	CASSSPLARGDTQYF
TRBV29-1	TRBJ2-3	CSVEGAGEAGDTDTQYF